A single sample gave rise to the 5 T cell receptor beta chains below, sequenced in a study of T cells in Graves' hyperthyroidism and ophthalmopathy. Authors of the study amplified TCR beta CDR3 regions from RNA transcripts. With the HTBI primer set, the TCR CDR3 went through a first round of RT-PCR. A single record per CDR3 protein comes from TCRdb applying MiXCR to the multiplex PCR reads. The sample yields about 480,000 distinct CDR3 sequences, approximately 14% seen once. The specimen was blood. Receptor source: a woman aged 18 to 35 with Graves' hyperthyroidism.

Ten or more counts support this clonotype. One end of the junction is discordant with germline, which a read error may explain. CDR3: CASSLGLAGAYNEQFF. CDR3 in DNA: TGTGCCAGCAGTTTAGGTCTAGCGGGAGCCTATAATGAGCAGTTCTTC. This chain links TRBV28 with TRBJ2-1, with 10 positions matching TRBD2. Germline values: CDR1 MDHEN, CDR2 SYDVKM. There are 16 residues in the CDR3.

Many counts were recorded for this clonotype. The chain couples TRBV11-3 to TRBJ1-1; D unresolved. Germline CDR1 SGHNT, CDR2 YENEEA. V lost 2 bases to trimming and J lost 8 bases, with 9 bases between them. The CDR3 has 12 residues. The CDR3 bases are TGTGCCAGCAGCTTAATCGGGAACGAAGCTTTCTTT. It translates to CASSLIGNEAFF.

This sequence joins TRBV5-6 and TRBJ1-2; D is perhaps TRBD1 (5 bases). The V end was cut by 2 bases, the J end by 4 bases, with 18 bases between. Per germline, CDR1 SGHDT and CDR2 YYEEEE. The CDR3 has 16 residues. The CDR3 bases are TGTGCCAGCAGCTTCGGGGACGCACTAAGCTCCTATGGCTACACCTTC. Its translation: CASSFGDALSSYGYTF.

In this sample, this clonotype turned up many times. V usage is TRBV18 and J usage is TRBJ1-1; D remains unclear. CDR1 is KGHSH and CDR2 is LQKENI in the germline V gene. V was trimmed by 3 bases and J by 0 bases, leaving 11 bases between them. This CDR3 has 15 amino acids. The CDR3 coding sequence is TGTGCCAGCTCACCGTCGGTAACTATGAACACTGAAGCTTTCTTT. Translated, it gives CASSPSVTMNTEAFF.

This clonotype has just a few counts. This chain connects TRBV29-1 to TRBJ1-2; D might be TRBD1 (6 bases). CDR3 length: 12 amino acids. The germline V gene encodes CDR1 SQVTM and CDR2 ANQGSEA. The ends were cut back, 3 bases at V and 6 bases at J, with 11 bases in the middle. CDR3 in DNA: TGCAGCGTTGACCAGGGGAGGCATGGCTACACCTTC. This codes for CSVDQGRHGYTF.